This TCR beta chain was sequenced for a study of T cell clonotyping in hematopoietic cell transplantation. Study findings and constraints: Broader posttransplant TCR repertoire diversity was predicted by graft donor and pretransplant recipient Inverse Simpson Index values. Few recipient clonotypes overlapped donors; over 95% were de novo at given depth. Cells were unsorted, so CD4 and CD8 contributions were not separated. After transplant, recipient diversity fell while pathologically expanded clonotypes grew through day 180.

Notes on this clone: Its antigen is not identified.

TCRdb's table, derived via immunoSEQ multiplex PCR, lists solely in-frame clones and lacks some. The sample contains around 8,300 clones, 66% of which appear only once. CDR1 and CDR2 (germline): MNHNS, SASEGT. The CDR3 spans 16 residues. Trimming removed 1 base from V and 0 bases from J, with 10 bases in between. J is TRBJ1-5 and V is TRBV6-1; D unresolved. Here the sequenced sample was peripheral blood mononuclear cells, taken 100 days after allogeneic stem cell transplant. This receptor was identified in a male patient in his sixties or seventies who had an allogeneic stem cell transplant from an unrelated donor, so the T cells may come from the graft donor. Some clones in this sample may be carry-over from other donors' samples. The CDR3 bases are TGTGCCAGCAGTGAAGGGCCGATATATAGCAATCAGCCCCAGCATTTT. It yields the protein CASSEGPIYSNQPQHF.